This T cell receptor (beta chain) stems from a study of T cells in Graves' hyperthyroidism and ophthalmopathy. Study-level information: Specimen type is peripheral blood, collected at initial diagnosis prior to any treatment.

Using 10 ml of fresh peripheral blood, PBMCs were prepared. TCR beta CDR3 regions were amplified from RNA. A first-round RT-PCR of the TCR CDR3 used the HTBI primer set. TCRdb itself ran the multiplex PCR reads through MiXCR, one entry per CDR3 protein. The sample records a few hundred thousand distinct CDR3 sequences, roughly 15% being singletons. This clonotype was recorded many times. No antigen is known for it. Whole-study results and caveats: Among thyroid clonotypes expanded above 0.001, most also appeared in blood.

This clonotype originated in a woman aged 40 to 55 with Graves' ophthalmopathy. The source material was blood.

Here the CDR3 reads CASSLGAGLREQYF. DNA for the CDR3: TGTGCCAGCAGCTTAGGAGCGGGGCTCAGAGAGCAGTACTTC. V is TRBV7-2 and J is TRBJ2-7, with TRBD2 matching over 7 bases. V lost 1 base and J lost 7; bases outside the gene matches: 7. The germline V gene encodes CDR1 SGHTA and CDR2 FQGNSA. The CDR3 is made up of 14 amino acids.